A single sample gave rise to the 17 T cell receptor beta chains below, sequenced in a study of control samples from healthy donors and cancer patients. Clones were read by immunoSEQ multiplex PCR, and TCRdb kept only the in-frame ones, dropping some. The sample shows over 55,000 clones, around 93% of them seen only once. The sample comprised PBMCs. The receptors shown here come from a man younger than 40 with colorectal cancer.

The rearrangement links TRBV10-1 to TRBJ2-2; D call uncertain. This CDR3 has 12 amino acids. The V gene lost 5 bases and the J gene lost 6 bases, with 7 bases spanning the gap. CDR1 and CDR2 from the germline V gene are WNHNN and SYGVQD (reference sequence). CDR3 sequence reads: CASSTPAGELFF. The CDR3 DNA reads as TGCGCCAGCAGTACTCCCGCCGGGGAGCTGTTTTTT.

The V and J genes are TRBV11-2 and TRBJ2-7; tentative D call: TRBD2 (6 bases). This CDR3 has 17 amino acids. Trimming stripped 0 bases from V and 1 base from J, with 16 bases between. Germline-derived CDR1 and CDR2 are SGHAT and FQNNGV. The CDR3 loop is CASSLERLGGRSYEQYF. In nucleotides, the CDR3 is TGTGCCAGCAGCTTAGAAAGGTTGGGGGGTCGGTCCTACGAGCAGTACTTC.

Written as DNA, the CDR3 is TGTGCCAGCAGGCCCAGATCGAACACTGAAGCTTTCTTT. This codes for CASRPRSNTEAFF. The gene calls are TRBV6-5 and TRBJ1-1; D not certain. Germline V gene lookup returns CDR1 MNHEY and CDR2 SVGAGI. This CDR3 spans 13 amino acids. V was trimmed by 6 bases and J by 1 base, leaving 9 bases between them.

The chain recombines TRBV4-1 with TRBJ1-2; D is unclear. Per germline, CDR1 MGHRA and CDR2 YSYEKL. The CDR3 covers 13 residues. Between the trimmed V and J ends, which lost 3 bases and 5 bases, there was a span of 10 bases. The CDR3 region has the DNA TGCGCCAGCAGCCAGTCAGGCAGGTATGGCTACACCTTC. It encodes CASSQSGRYGYTF.

This rearrangement joins TRBV5-1 to TRBJ1-2, with D uncertain. Trimming took off 1 base at V and 6 bases at J, with 13 bases between the two ends. Germline CDR1 SGHRS, CDR2 YFSETQ. This CDR3 has 14 amino acids. CDR3 nucleotides: TGCGCCAGCAGCTTGTCAACAGTCACCGATGGCTACACCTTC. Translation gives CASSLSTVTDGYTF. Filled out from reference TRBV5-1 and TRBJ1-2, the complete variable domain reads KAGVTQTPRYLIKTRGQQVTLSCSPISGHRSVSWYQQTPGQGLQFLFEYFSETQRNKGNFPGRFSGRQFSNSRSEMNVSTLELGDSALYLCASSLSTVTDGYTFGSGTRLTVV.

The chain has TRBV30 and TRBJ2-3; tentatively, D is TRBD2 (7 bases). V lost 5 bases to trimming and J lost 0 bases, with 12 bases between them. The CDR3 runs to 14 residues. CDR1 is GTSNPN, CDR2 SVGIG, per germline (reference sequence). As DNA, the CDR3 is TGTGCCTGGCGGGGGGCTTCTAGCACAGATACGCAGTATTTT. Translating it yields CAWRGASSTDTQYF.

The chain has TRBV19 and TRBJ1-4, with D hard to call. V lost 4 bases to trimming and J lost 3 bases, with 9 bases between them. The CDR3 has 14 amino acids. Germline V gives CDR1 LNHDA, CDR2 SQIVND (reference sequence). The chain's CDR3 is CASSTQIANEKLFF. CDR3 sequence (DNA): TGTGCCAGTAGTACACAGATCGCTAATGAAAAACTGTTTTTT.

The chain recombines TRBV7-9 with TRBJ1-2; D not certain. This CDR3 comprises 13 residues. CDR1 is SEHNR and CDR2 is FQNEAQ in the germline V gene (reference sequence). V was trimmed by 5 bases and J by 0 bases, leaving 7 bases between them. The CDR3 region has the DNA TGTGCCAGCAGCCCTGGAGCTAACTATGGCTACACCTTC. Encoded protein: CASSPGANYGYTF.

The chain employs TRBV4-1 and TRBJ1-1, with a tentative D call TRBD1 (6 bases). The V and J ends lost 4 bases and 4 bases respectively, with 28 bases between them. CDR3 length: 19 amino acids. CDR1 is MGHRA, CDR2 YSYEKL, per germline. The CDR3 is CASSPANEGQLGWPTEAFF. DNA for the CDR3: TGCGCCAGCAGCCCGGCGAACGAAGGACAGTTGGGGTGGCCCACTGAAGCTTTCTTT.

The DNA for the CDR3 is TGTGCCACCAGCAGGACTTTTTATAATGAAAAACTGTTTTTT. Its translation: CATSRTFYNEKLFF. This chain connects TRBV15 to TRBJ1-4, with D uncertain. Germline loops: CDR1 LNHNV, CDR2 YYDKDF (reference sequence). There are 14 residues in the CDR3. V was shortened by 3 bases and J by 4 bases, with 9 bases between the two germline ends.

V gene TRBV19 combines with J gene TRBJ2-3; D call uncertain. V gave up 6 bases and J gave up 6 bases, with 13 bases separating them. The CDR3 has 13 amino acids. CDR1 is LNHDA and CDR2 is SQIVND in the germline V gene (reference sequence). The CDR3 bases are TGTGCCAGTAGGGGCCCCAGGCCGGATACGCAGTATTTT. Translating it yields CASRGPRPDTQYF.

The chain is built from TRBV11-2 and TRBJ1-1; D remains unclear. This CDR3 is 15 amino acids long. CDR1 is SGHAT, CDR2 FQNNGV, per germline. The V and J ends lost 1 base and 4 bases respectively, with 13 bases between them. CDR3 sequence (DNA): TGTGCCAGCAGCTTAGGCCTCGGAGGGCTCACTGAAGCTTTCTTT. Translating gives CASSLGLGGLTEAFF. The whole variable domain, remainder taken from reference TRBV11-2 and TRBJ1-1, is EAGVAQSPRYKIIEKRQSVAFWCNPISGHATLYWYQQILGQGPKLLIQFQNNGVVDDSQLPKDRFSAERLKGVDSTLKIQPAKLEDSAVYLCASSLGLGGLTEAFFGQGTRLTVV.

This chain connects TRBV24-1 to TRBJ1-1; 9 bases line up with TRBD1. V shed 7 bases and J 5 bases; nucleotides not matched to a gene: 10. The CDR3 covers 15 residues. Germline assignment: CDR1 KGHDR and CDR2 SFDVKD. The CDR3 sequence is CATRQSGTGRTEAFF. The CDR3, as DNA: TGTGCCACCAGACAATCCGGGACAGGGAGGACTGAAGCTTTCTTT.

The chain employs TRBV5-6 and TRBJ2-5; the match to TRBD2 covers 12 bases. Germline CDR1 SGHDT, CDR2 YYEEEE. J gave up 4 bases and V 1 base, and 5 bases lay outside the gene matches. This CDR3 is 16 amino acids long. The CDR3 nucleotides read TGTGCCAGCAGCTTGACTAGCGGGGGGCCGCTAGAGACCCAGTACTTC. Its protein product is CASSLTSGGPLETQYF.

The gene calls are TRBV15 and TRBJ1-5; unclear D gene. Germline V gene sequence: CDR1 LNHNV, CDR2 YYDKDF (reference sequence). V lost 5 bases, J lost 7 bases, and 12 bases lay in between. This CDR3 is built from 13 residues. This chain's CDR3 is CATSPWVQQPQHF. The CDR3 region has the DNA TGTGCCACCAGCCCGTGGGTCCAACAGCCCCAGCATTTT. The whole variable domain, filled in from reference TRBV15 and TRBJ1-5, reads DAMVIQNPRYQVTQFGKPVTLSCSQTLNHNVMYWYQQKSSQAPKLLFHYYDKDFNNEADTPDNFQSRRPNTSFCFLDIRSPGLGDTAMYLCATSPWVQQPQHFGDGTRLSIL.

The chain combines TRBV5-1 with TRBJ2-7; TRBD1 aligns across 8 bases. This CDR3 comprises 16 residues. Per germline, CDR1 SGHRS and CDR2 YFSETQ. The junction had 11 bases not matched to a gene; V was cut back by 4 bases and J by 2 bases. CDR3 sequence: CASSRTTGAAPYEQYF. The CDR3 bases are TGCGCCAGCAGCAGGACGACAGGGGCGGCCCCCTACGAGCAGTACTTC.

V gene TRBV29-1 combines with J gene TRBJ1-2, with a possible D match to TRBD1 (5 bases). With 5 bases removed from V and 5 bases from J, the gap between germline ends came to 12 bases. Germline V gene data show CDR1 as SQVTM and CDR2 as ANQGSEA. The CDR3 has 12 residues. The CDR3 protein is CSVPGDLYGYTF. The DNA for the CDR3 is TGCAGCGTTCCGGGGGATCTGTATGGCTACACCTTC.